This entry lists 8 T cell receptor beta chains sequenced from one sample in a study of blood T cell repertoires in COVID-19. Generated by immunoSEQ multiplex PCR, the TCRdb table keeps only in-frame clones and is missing some. Here the sample spans a few hundred thousand clones, approximately 85% being singletons. Input material: PBMCs or T cells enriched from blood (not recorded which). Receptor source: a woman aged 45 to 65 who had recovered from COVID-19.

The chain combines TRBV27 with TRBJ1-6; D may be TRBD1 (5 bases). Trimming shortened V by 3 bases and J by 7 bases, and 13 bases separated the two germline ends. The CDR3 extends over 15 amino acids. Germline V gene data show CDR1 as MNHEY and CDR2 as SMNVEV (reference sequence). The CDR3 loop reads CASSFGQGVNSPLHF. In DNA, the CDR3 is TGTGCCAGCAGTTTTGGGCAGGGCGTCAATTCACCCCTCCACTTT.

The genes are TRBV6-5 and TRBJ1-1; 7 nucleotides match TRBD1. The germline CDR1 and CDR2 sequences are MNHEY and SVGAGI. The ends lost 1 base at V and 6 bases at J; junction bases unmatched: 8. This CDR3 region has 15 residues. In nucleotides, the CDR3 is TGTGCCAGCAGTTACTTGTACAGGGGTTCTCCTGAAGCTTTCTTT. Translating gives CASSYLYRGSPEAFF.

The chain has TRBV4-1 and TRBJ1-2; D remains unclear. Per the germline V gene, CDR1 is MGHRA and CDR2 is YSYEKL. Trimming removed 0 bases from V and 1 base from J, with 9 bases in between. The CDR3 runs 15 residues. The CDR3 here is CASSQDQNSNYGYTF. The CDR3 nucleotides are TGCGCCAGCAGCCAAGATCAGAACAGTAACTATGGCTACACCTTC.

The gene calls are TRBV5-1 and TRBJ2-7; 9 nucleotides align to TRBD2. V dropped 0 bases and J dropped 3; count of bases not matched to a gene: 4. CDR3 length equals 15 residues. Germline V gene lookup returns CDR1 SGHRS and CDR2 YFSETQ. The CDR3 here is CASSLGGSGSYEQYF. The CDR3 DNA sequence: TGCGCCAGCAGCTTGGGTGGTAGCGGGAGCTACGAGCAGTACTTC.

This clone appeared once. The chain links TRBV6-5 to TRBJ1-1; tentatively, D is TRBD1 (5 bases). CDR3 size: 14 residues. Between the trimmed V and J ends, which lost 6 bases and 1 base, there was a span of 12 bases. Germline-derived CDR1 and CDR2 are MNHEY and SVGAGI. CDR3 sequence reads: CASSKTARNTEAFF. The CDR3 DNA follows: TGTGCCAGCAGCAAGACAGCACGGAACACTGAAGCTTTCTTT.

The chain employs TRBV27 and TRBJ2-7; D is unclear. The CDR3 totals 15 residues. V lost 3 bases and J 2 bases, leaving 14 bases between the germline ends. The germline V gene has CDR1 MNHEY and CDR2 SMNVEV (reference sequence). CDR3 loop: CASSFGQIDTYEQYF. For the CDR3, the DNA is TGTGCCAGCAGTTTTGGTCAGATCGACACCTACGAGCAGTACTTC.

The V call is TRBV7-2, the J call TRBJ2-3, with 13 bases that match TRBD2. CDR3 length: 17 amino acids. Germline V gives CDR1 SGHTA, CDR2 FQGNSA. V gave up 5 bases and J gave up 2 bases; unmatched junction bases: 7. The DNA for the CDR3 is TGTGCCAGCAGCCGCCGACTAGCGGGAGGACACACAGATACGCAGTATTTT. Its translation is CASSRRLAGGHTDTQYF. The full variable domain, in which reference TRBV7-2 and TRBJ2-3 provide the parts outside the CDR3, is GAGVSQSPSNKVTEKGKDVELRCDPISGHTALYWYRQSLGQGLEFLIYFQGNSAPDKSGLPSDRFSAERTGGSVSTLTIQRTQQEDSAVYLCASSRRLAGGHTDTQYFGPGTRLTVL.

This sequence joins TRBV3-1 (or the pseudogene TRBV3-2) and TRBJ2-5, with a tentative D call TRBD1 (5 bases). The CDR3 has 17 amino acids. V was clipped by 4 bases and J by 0 bases, with 18 bases between them. Germline V gene lookup returns CDR1 LGHDT and CDR2 YNNKEL (reference sequence). CDR3 residues: CASSLGAFTLYQETQYF. DNA of the CDR3: TGTGCCAGCAGCCTTGGGGCCTTCACCCTATACCAAGAGACCCAGTACTTC.